The clone carrying this TCR beta chain was found many times. Its antigen is unknown. This sample was included in a study of metastatic and nonmetastatic thyroid tumors. Study in general: Repertoires were compared across blood and tumor or nodule tissue from malignant and benign thyroid patients.

Among the patients, none had received any treatment before thyroid surgery. Findings and caveats of the study: A significant increase in TCR beta diversity was reportedly seen in malignant thyroid tumors relative to benign nodules, in blood and tumor.

Germline CDR1 is SQVTM and CDR2 is ANQGSEA. This CDR3 has 14 residues. V was pared by 8 bases and J by 0 bases, with 15 bases between. TCRdb re-analyzed the PCR reads using MiXCR. The repertoire holds about 35,000 clones, about a sixth seen once, with 9.5% to 15% in the top ten. Sequenced input: blood. The chain couples TRBV29-1 to TRBJ2-3, with D possibly matching TRBD1 (6 bases). This clonotype was sampled from a male donor with papillary thyroid cancer or a benign thyroid nodule (not recorded which). Some clones in this sample may be carry-over from other donors' samples. CDR3 loop: CSYRVPTSTDTQYF. The CDR3 bases are TGCAGCTACAGGGTACCAACTAGCACAGATACGCAGTATTTT.